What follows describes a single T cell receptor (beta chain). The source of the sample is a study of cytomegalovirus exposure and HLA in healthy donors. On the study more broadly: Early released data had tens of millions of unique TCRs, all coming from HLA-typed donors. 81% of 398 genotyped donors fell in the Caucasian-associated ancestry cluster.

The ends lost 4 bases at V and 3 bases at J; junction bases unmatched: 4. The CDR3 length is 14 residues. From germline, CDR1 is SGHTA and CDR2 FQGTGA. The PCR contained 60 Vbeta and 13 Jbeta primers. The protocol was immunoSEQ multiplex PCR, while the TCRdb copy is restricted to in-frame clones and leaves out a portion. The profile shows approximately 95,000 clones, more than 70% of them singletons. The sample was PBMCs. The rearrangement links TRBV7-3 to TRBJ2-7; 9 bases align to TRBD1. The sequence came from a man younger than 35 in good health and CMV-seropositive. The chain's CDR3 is CASSSGTGRYEQYF. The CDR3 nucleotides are TGTGCCAGCAGCTCAGGGACAGGGCGCTACGAGCAGTACTTC. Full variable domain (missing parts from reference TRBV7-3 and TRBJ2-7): GAGVSQTPSNKVTEKGKYVELRCDPISGHTALYWYRQSLGQGPEFLIYFQGTGAADDSGLPNDRFFAVRPEGSVSTLKIQRTERGDSAVYLCASSSGTGRYEQYFGPGTRLTVT.